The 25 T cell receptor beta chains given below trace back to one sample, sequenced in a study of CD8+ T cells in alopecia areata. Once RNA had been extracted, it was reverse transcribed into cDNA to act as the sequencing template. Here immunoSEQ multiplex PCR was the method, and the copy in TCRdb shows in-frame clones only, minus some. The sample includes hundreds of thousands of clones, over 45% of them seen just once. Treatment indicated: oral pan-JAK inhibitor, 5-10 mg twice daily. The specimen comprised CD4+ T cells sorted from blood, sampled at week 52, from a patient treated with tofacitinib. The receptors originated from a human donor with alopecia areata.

CDR3 DNA: TGCAGCGTTGGGGCGGCGGCTTCTAACTATGGCTACACCTTC. Encoded protein: CSVGAAASNYGYTF. The chain uses TRBV29-1 and TRBJ1-2; D call uncertain. The CDR3 spans 14 residues. Between the trimmed V and J ends, which lost 4 bases and 0 bases, there was a span of 12 bases. Germline CDR1 reads SQVTM; CDR2 reads ANQGSEA.

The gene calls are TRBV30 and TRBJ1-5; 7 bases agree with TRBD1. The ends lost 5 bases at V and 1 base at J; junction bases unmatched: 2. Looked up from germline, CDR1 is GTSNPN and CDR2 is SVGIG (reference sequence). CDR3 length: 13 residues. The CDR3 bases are TGTGCCTGGGGACAGGAAAGCAATCAGCCCCAGCATTTT. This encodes CAWGQESNQPQHF.

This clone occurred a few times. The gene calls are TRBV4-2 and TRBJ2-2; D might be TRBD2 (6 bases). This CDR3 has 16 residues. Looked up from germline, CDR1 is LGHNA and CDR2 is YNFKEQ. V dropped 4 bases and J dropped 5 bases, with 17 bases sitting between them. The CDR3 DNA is TGTGCCAGCAGCCTAAAGTCGCAAGGGACTACCGGGGAGCTGTTTTTT. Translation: CASSLKSQGTTGELFF.

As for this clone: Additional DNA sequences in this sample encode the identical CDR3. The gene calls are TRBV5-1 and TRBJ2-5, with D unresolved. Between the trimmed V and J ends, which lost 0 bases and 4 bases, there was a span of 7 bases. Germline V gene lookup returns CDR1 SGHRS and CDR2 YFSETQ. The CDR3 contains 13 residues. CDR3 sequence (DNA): TGCGCCAGCAGCTTGGTATTAGGAGAGACCCAGTACTTC. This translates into CASSLVLGETQYF.

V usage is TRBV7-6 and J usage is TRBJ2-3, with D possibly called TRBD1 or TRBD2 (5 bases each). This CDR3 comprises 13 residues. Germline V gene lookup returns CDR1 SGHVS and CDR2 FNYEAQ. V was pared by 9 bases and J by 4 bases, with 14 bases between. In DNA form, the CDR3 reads TGTGCCAGTACCGGGGCAGGGCCAGATACGCAGTATTTT. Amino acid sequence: CASTGAGPDTQYF.

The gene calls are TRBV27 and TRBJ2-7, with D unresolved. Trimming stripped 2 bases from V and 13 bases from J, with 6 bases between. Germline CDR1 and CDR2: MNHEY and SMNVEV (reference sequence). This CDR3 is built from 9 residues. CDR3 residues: CASSLRLYF. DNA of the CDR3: TGTGCCAGCAGTTTACGGCTATACTTC.

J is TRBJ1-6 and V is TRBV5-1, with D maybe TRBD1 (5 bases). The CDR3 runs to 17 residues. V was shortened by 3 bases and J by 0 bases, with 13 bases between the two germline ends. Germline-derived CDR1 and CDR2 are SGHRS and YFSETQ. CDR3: CASSSWTPSSYNSPLHF. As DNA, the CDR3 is TGCGCCAGCAGCTCATGGACACCTAGCTCCTATAATTCACCCCTCCACTTT.

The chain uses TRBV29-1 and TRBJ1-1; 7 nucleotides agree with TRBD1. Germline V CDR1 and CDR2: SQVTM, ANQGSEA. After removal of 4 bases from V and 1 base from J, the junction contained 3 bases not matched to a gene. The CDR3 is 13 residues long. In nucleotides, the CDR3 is TGCAGCGTTGCGGGACAGTGGAACACTGAAGCTTTCTTT. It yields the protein CSVAGQWNTEAFF.

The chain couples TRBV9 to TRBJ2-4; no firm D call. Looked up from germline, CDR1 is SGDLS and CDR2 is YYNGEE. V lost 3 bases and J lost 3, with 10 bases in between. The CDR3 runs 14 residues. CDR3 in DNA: TGTGCCAGCAGCGCCGGTCTAATCAAAAACATTCAGTACTTC. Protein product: CASSAGLIKNIQYF.

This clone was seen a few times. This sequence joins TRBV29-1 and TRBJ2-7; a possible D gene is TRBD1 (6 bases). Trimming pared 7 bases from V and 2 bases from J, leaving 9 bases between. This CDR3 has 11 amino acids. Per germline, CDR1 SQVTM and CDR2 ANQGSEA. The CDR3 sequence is CSAGTPYEQYF. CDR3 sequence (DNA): TGCAGCGCAGGGACACCCTACGAGCAGTACTTC.

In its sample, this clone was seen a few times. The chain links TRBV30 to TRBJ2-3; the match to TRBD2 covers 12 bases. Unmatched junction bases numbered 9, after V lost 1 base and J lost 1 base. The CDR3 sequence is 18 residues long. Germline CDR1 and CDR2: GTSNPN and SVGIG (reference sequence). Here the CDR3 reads CAWSGLAGGQPGTDTQYF. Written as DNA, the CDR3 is TGTGCCTGGAGTGGGCTAGCGGGGGGGCAGCCTGGCACAGATACGCAGTATTTT.

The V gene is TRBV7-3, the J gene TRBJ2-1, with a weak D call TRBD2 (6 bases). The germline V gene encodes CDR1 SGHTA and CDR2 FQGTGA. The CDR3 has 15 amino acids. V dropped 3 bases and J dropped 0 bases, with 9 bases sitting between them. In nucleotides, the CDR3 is TGTGCCAGCAGCTTCGGCGGGACCTCCTACAATGAGCAGTTCTTC. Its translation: CASSFGGTSYNEQFF.

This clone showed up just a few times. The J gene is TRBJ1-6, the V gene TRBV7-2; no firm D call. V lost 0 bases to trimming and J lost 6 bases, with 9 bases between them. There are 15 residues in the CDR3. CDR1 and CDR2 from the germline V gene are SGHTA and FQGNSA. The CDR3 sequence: CASSLAGGVNSPLHF. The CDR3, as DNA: TGTGCCAGCAGCTTAGCGGGAGGCGTTAATTCACCCCTCCACTTT.

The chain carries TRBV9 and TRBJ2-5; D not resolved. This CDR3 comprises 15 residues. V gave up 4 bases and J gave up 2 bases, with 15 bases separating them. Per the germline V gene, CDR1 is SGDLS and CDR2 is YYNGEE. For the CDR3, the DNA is TGTGCCAGCAGCCCGGGTTTGGCCCCTCAAGAGACCCAGTACTTC. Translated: CASSPGLAPQETQYF.

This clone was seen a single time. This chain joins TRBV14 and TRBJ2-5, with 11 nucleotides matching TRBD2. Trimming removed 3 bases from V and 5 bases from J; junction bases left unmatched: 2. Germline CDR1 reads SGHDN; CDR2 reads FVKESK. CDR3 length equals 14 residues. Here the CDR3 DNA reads TGTGCCAGCAGCCATACTAGCGGGGGTGAGACCCAGTACTTC. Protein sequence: CASSHTSGGETQYF.

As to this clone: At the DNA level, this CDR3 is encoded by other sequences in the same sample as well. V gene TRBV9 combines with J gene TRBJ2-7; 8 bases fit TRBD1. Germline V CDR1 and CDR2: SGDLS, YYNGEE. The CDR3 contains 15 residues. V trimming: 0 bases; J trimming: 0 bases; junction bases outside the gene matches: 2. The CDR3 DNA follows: TGTGCCAGCAGCGTAGGAGGACAGGGCTCCTACGAGCAGTACTTC. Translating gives CASSVGGQGSYEQYF.

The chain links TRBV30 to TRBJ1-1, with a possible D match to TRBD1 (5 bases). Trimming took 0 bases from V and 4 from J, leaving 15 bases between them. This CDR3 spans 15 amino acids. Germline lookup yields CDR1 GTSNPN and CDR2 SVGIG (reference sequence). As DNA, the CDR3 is TGTGCCTGGAGTGTTGGTGGGGCCGCGGGCACTGAAGCTTTCTTT. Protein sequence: CAWSVGGAAGTEAFF.

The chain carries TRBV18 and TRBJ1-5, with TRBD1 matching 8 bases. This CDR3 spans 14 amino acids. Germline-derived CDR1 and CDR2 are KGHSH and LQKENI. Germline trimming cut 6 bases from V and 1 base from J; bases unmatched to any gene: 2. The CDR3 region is CASSRTGSNQPQHF. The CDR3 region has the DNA TGTGCCAGCTCTCGGACAGGGAGCAATCAGCCCCAGCATTTT.

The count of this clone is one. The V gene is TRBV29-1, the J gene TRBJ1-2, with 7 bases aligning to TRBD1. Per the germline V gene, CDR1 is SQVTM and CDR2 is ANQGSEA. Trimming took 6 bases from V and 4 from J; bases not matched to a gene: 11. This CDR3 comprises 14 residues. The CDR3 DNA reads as TGCAGCGTCCCAGGACAGGCCCGCCGCTATGGCTACACCTTC. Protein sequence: CSVPGQARRYGYTF.

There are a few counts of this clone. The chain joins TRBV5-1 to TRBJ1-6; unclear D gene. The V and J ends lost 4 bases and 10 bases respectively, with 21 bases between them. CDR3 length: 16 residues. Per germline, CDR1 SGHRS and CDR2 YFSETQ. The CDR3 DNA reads TGCGCCAGCAGCCCCGGACTTCCACCAACGGTATCACCCCTCCACTTT. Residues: CASSPGLPPTVSPLHF.

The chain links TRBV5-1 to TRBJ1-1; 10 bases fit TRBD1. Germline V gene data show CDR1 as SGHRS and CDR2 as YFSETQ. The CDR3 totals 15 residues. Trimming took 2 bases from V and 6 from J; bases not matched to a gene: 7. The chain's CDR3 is CASSFMTGGLAEAFF. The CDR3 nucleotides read TGCGCCAGCAGCTTCATGACAGGGGGCTTGGCTGAAGCTTTCTTT.

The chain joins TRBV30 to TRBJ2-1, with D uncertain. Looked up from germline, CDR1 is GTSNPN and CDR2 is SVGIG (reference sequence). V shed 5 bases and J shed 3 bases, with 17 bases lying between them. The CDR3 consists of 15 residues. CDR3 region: CAWLPRILLYNEQFF. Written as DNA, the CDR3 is TGTGCCTGGCTTCCCCGGATCTTACTCTACAATGAGCAGTTCTTC.

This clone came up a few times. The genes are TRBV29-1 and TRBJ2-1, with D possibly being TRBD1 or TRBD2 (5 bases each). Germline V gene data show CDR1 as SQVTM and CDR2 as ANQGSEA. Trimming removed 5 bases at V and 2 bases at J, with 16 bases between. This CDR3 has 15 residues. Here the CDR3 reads CSVIGAWGAYNEQFF. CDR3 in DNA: TGCAGCGTTATCGGGGCTTGGGGAGCCTACAATGAGCAGTTCTTC.

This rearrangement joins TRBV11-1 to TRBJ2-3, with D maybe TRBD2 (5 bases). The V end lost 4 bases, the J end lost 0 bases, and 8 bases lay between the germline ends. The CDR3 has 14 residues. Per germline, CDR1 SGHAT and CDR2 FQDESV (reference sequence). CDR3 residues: CASSWTVSTDTQYF. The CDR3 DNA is TGTGCCAGCAGCTGGACTGTGAGCACAGATACGCAGTATTTT.

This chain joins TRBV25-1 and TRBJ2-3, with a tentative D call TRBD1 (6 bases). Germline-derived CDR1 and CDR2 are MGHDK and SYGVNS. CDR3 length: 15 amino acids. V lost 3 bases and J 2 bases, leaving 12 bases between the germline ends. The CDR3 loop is CASSDPTGLTDTQYF. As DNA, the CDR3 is TGTGCCAGCAGTGACCCAACAGGGCTCACAGATACGCAGTATTTT.